Listed here is a single T cell receptor beta chain. Its antigen is not known. The length of the CDR3 is 14 residues. V dropped 2 bases and J dropped 8; count of bases not matched to a gene: 7. Germline-derived CDR1 and CDR2 are SGDLS and YYNGEE. This sample stems from a study of T cell responses to AZD1222 COVID-19 vaccine. Study background: It was second doses at about 4 or about 12 weeks that were pooled. Study findings and constraints: Per reports, nearly half of all spike-specific TCRs target regions that are unmutated in variants. Donors skewed white British and female; clonal diversity was possibly underestimated. Spike-wide coverage was observed for vaccine-associated CD4 TCRs, with dominant responses at 160-218 and 743-854.

The method was immunoSEQ multiplex PCR; TCRdb's version includes in-frame clones alone and lacks a portion of them. The sample lists about 150,000 clones; around 90% were seen once. The V gene is TRBV9, the J gene TRBJ1-3, with 7 bases identical to TRBD1. The starting material was peripheral blood, obtained on day 0 of AZD1222 vaccination. The sequence derives from an adult in good health. CDR3 amino acids: CASSVRQGLDTIYF. CDR3 in DNA: TGTGCCAGCAGCGTTCGACAGGGTTTAGACACCATATATTTT.